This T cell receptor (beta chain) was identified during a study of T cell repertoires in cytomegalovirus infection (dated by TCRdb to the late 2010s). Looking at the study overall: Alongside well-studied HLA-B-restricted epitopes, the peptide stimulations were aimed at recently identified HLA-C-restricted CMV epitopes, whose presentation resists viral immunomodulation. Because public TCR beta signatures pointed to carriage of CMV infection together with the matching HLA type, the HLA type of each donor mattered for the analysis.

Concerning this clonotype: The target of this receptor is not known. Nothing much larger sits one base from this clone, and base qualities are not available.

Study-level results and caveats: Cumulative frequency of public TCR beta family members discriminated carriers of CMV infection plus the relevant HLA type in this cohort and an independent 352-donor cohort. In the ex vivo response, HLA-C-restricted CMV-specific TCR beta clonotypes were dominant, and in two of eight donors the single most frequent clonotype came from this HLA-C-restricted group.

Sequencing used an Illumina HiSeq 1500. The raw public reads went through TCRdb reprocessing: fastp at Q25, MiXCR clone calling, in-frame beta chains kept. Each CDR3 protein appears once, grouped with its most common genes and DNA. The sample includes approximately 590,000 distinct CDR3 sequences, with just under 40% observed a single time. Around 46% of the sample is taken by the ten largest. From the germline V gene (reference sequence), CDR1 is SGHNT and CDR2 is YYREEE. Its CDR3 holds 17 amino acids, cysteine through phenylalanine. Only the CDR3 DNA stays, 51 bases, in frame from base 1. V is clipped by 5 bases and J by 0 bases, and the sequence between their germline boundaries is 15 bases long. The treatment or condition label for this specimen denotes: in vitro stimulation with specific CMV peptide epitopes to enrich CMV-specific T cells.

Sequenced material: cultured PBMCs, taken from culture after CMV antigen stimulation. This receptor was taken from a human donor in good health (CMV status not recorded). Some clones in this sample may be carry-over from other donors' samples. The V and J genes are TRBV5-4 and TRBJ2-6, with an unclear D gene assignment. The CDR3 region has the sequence CASRTPTDSSGANVLTF. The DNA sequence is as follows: TGTGCCAGCAGGACACCCACGGATAGCTCTGGGGCCAACGTCCTGACTTTC.